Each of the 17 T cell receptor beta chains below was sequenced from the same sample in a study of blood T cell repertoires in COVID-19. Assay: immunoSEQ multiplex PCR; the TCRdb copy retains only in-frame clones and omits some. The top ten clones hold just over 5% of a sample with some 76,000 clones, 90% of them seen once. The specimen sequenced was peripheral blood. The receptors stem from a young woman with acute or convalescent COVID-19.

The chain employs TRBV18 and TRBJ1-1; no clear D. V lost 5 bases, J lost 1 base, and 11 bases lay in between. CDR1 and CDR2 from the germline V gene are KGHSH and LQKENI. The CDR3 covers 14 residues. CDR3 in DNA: TGTGCCAGCTCAGATCAAAGCGGGAACACTGAAGCTTTCTTT. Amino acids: CASSDQSGNTEAFF.

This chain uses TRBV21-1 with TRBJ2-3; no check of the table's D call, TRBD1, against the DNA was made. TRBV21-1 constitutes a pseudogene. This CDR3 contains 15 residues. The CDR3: CASRASRQGWDTQYF. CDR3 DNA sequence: TGTGCCAGCCGAGCTAGTAGACAGGGGTGGGATACGCAGTATTTT.

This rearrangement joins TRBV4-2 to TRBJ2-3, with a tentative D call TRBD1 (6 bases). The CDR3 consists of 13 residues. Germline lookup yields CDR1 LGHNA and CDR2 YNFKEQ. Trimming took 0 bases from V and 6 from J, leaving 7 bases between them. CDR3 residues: CASSQDQGDTQYF. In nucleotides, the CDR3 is TGTGCCAGCAGCCAAGACCAGGGGGATACGCAGTATTTT.

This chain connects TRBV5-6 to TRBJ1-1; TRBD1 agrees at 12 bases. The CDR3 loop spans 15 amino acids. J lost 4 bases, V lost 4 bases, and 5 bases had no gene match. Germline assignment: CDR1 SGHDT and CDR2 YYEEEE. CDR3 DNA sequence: TGTGCCAGCAGCGCCCCGGGACAGGGGGCCACTGAAGCTTTCTTT. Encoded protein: CASSAPGQGATEAFF.

The CDR3 DNA reads TGTGCCAGCAGGCGGGATAATTCACCCCTCCACTTT. It codes for CASRRDNSPLHF. This rearrangement joins TRBV2 to TRBJ1-6; no clear D. The CDR3 consists of 12 residues. The V and J ends lost 6 bases and 5 bases respectively, with 5 bases between them. Germline CDR1 and CDR2: SNHLY and FYNNEI.

CDR3 loop: CASSSGRHNSPLHF. In nucleotides, the CDR3 is TGTGCCAGCAGTTCCGGCAGGCATAATTCACCCCTCCACTTT. The chain is built from TRBV14 and TRBJ1-6; unclear D gene. Germline V CDR1 and CDR2: SGHDN, FVKESK. Trimming stripped 6 bases from V and 5 bases from J, with 11 bases between. The CDR3 length is 14 residues.

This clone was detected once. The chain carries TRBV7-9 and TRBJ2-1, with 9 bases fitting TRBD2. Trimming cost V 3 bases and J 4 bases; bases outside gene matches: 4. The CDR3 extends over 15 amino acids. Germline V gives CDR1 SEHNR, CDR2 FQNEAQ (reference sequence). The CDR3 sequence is CASSLERGAYNEQFF. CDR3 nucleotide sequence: TGTGCCAGCAGCTTGGAGCGGGGGGCGTACAATGAGCAGTTCTTC. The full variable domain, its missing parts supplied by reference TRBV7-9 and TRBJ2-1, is DTGVSQNPRHKITKRGQNVTFRCDPISEHNRLYWYRQTLGQGPEFLTYFQNEAQLEKSRLLSDRFSAERPKGSFSTLEIQRTEQGDSAMYLCASSLERGAYNEQFFGPGTRLTVL.

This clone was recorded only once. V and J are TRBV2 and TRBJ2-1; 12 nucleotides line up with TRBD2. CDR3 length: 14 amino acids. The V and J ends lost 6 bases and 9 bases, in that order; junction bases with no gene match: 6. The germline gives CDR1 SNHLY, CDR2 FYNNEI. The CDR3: CASRTSGRGGEQFF. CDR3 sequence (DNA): TGTGCCAGCAGGACTAGCGGGAGAGGAGGTGAGCAGTTCTTC.

In nucleotides, the CDR3 is TGTGCCAGCAGCTTAGCGGGGAGGAAGGAGACCCAGTACTTC. It is translated as CASSLAGRKETQYF. The chain combines TRBV7-9 with TRBJ2-5; weak D call: TRBD2 (6 bases). Per the germline V gene, CDR1 is SEHNR and CDR2 is FQNEAQ (reference sequence). The CDR3 covers 14 residues. V was shortened by 0 bases and J by 5 bases, with 10 bases between the two germline ends.

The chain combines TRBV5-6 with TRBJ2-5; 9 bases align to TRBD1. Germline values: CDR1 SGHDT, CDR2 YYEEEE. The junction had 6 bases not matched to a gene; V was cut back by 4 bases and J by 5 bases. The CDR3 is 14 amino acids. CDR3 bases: TGTGCCAGCAGCCCGGACAGGGGAGGGGAGACCCAGTACTTC. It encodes CASSPDRGGETQYF.

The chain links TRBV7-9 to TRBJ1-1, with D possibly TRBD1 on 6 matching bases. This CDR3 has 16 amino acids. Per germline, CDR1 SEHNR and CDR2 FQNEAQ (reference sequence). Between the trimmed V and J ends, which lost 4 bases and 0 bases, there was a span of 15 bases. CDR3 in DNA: TGTGCCAGCAGCTCCAGGGGAGTGGGCTTGAACACTGAAGCTTTCTTT. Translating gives CASSSRGVGLNTEAFF.

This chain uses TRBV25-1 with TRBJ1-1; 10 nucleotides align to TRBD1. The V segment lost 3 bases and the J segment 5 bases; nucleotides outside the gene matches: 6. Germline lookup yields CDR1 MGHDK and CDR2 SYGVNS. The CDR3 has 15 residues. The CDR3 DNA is TGTGCCAGCAGTGACCCGACAGGGGGCACGACTGAAGCTTTCTTT. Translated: CASSDPTGGTTEAFF.

CDR3 DNA sequence: TGTGCCAGCAGCTTGGGGGTCCGGAGCACTGAAGCTTTCTTT. Protein sequence: CASSLGVRSTEAFF. The V call is TRBV5-4, the J call TRBJ1-1; D unresolved. The CDR3 is 14 amino acids. In germline, CDR1 is SGHNT, CDR2 YYREEE (reference sequence). The germline V and J ends were trimmed by 0 bases and 4 bases, with 10 bases remaining between them.

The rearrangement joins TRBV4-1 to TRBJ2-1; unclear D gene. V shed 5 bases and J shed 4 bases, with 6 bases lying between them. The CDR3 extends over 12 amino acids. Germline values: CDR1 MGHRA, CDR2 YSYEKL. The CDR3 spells CASSNSYNEQFF. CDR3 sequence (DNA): TGCGCCAGCAGCAACAGTTACAATGAGCAGTTCTTC.

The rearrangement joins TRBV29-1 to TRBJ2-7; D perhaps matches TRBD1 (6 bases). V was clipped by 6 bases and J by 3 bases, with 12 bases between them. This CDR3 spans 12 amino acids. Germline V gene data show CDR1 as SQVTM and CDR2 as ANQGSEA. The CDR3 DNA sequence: TGCAGCGTGGGGGACACCTACTACGAGCAGTACTTC. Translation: CSVGDTYYEQYF.

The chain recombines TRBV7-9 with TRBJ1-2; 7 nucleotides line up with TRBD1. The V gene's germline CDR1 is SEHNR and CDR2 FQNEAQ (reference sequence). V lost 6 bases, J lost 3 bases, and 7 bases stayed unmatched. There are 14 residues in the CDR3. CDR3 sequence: CASSNGQGDYGYTF. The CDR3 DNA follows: TGTGCCAGCAGTAACGGGCAGGGGGACTATGGCTACACCTTC.

In DNA, the CDR3 is TGTGCCAGCAGACCCCGACAGGGCGCTAACTATGGCTACACCTTC. Amino acids: CASRPRQGANYGYTF. This rearrangement joins TRBV6-6 to TRBJ1-2; 7 nucleotides agree with TRBD1. V was clipped by 6 bases and J by 0 bases; unmatched bases: 7. Germline loops: CDR1 MNHNY, CDR2 SVGAGI (reference sequence). The length of the CDR3 is 15 residues.